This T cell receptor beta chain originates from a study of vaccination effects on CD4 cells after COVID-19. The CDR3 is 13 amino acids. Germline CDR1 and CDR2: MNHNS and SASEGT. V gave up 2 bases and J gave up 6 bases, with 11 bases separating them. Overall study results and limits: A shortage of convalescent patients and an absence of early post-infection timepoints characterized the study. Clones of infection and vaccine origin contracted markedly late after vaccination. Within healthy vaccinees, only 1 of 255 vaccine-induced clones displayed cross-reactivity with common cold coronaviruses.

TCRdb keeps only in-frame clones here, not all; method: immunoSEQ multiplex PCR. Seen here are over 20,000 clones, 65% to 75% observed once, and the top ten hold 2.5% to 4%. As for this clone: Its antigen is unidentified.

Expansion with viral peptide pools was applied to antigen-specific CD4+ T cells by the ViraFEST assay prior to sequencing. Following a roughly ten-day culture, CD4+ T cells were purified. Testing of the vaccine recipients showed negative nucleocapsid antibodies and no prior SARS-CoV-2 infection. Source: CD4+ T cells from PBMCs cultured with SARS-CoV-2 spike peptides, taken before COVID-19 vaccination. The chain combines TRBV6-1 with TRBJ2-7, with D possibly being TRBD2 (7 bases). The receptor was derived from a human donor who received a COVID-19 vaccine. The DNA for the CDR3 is TGTGCCAGCAGTGAATACAGGGAGGGCGAGCAGTACTTC. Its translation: CASSEYREGEQYF.